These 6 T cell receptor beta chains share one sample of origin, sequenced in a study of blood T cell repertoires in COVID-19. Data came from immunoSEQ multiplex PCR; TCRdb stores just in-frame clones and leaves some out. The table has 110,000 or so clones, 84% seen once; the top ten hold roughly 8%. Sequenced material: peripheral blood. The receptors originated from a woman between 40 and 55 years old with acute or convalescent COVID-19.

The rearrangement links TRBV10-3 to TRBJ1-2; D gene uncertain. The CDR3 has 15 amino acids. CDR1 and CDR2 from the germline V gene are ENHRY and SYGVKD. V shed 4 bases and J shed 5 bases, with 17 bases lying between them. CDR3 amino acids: CAISGLGAGEYGYTF. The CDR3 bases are TGTGCCATCAGTGGTCTGGGAGCGGGCGAATATGGCTACACCTTC.

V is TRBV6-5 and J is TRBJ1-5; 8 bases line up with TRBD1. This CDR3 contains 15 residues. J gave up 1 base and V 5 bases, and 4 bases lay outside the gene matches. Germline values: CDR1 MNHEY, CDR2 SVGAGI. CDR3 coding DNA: TGTGCCAGCAGTCGGACAGGGCAGAGCAATCAGCCCCAGCATTTT. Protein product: CASSRTGQSNQPQHF.

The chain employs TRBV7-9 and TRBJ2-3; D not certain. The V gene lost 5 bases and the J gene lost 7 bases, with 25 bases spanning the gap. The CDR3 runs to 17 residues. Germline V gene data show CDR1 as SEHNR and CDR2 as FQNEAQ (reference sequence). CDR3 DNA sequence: TGTGCCAGCAGCACGCGCGGTATGGCGGCACTGCCCTATACGCAGTATTTT. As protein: CASSTRGMAALPYTQYF.

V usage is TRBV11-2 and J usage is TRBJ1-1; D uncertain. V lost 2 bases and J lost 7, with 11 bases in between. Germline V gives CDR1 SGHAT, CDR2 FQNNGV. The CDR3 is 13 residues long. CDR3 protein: CASSLSSGYEAFF. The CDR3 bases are TGTGCCAGCAGCTTATCGTCGGGGTATGAAGCTTTCTTT.

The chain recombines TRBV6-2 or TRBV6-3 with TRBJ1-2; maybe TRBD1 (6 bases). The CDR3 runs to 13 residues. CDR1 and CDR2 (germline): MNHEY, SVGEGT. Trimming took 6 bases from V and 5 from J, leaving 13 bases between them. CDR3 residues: CASSYEQGYGYTF. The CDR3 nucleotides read TGTGCCAGCAGCTATGAACAGGGATATGGCTACACCTTC.

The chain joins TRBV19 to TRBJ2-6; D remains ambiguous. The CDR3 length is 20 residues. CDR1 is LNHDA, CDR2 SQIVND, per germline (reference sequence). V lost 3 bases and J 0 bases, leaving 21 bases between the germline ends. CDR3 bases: TGTGCCAGTAGTATTGGATTAAGACCCCTAGGAGACTCTGGGGCCAACGTCCTGACTTTC. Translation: CASSIGLRPLGDSGANVLTF.